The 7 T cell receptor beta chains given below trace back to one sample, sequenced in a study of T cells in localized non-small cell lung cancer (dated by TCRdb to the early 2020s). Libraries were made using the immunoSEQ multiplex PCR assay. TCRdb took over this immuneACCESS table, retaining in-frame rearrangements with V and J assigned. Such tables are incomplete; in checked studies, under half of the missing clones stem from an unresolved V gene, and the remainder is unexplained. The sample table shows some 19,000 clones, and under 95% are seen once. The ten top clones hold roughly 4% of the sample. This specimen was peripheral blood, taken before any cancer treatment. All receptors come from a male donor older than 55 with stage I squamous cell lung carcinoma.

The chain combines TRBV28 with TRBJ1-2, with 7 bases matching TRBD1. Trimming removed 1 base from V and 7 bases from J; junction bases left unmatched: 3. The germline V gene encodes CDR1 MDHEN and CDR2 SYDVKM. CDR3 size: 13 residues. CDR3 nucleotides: TGTGCCAGCAGTTTATACCAGGGGGGTGGCTACACCTTC. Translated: CASSLYQGGGYTF.

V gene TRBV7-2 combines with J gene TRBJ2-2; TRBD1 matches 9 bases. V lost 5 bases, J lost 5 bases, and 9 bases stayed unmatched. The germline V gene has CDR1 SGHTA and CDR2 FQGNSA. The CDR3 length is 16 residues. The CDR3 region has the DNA TGTGCCAGCAGCCCGGGCGACAGGGGGGTAACCGGGGAGCTGTTTTTT. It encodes CASSPGDRGVTGELFF.

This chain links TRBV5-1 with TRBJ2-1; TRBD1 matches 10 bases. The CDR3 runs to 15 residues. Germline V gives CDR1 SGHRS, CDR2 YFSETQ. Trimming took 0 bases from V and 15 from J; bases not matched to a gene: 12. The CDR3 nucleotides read TGCGCCAGCAGCTTGGCCAGTCGACAGGGGGCGCGGCCGTTCTTC. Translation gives CASSLASRQGARPFF.

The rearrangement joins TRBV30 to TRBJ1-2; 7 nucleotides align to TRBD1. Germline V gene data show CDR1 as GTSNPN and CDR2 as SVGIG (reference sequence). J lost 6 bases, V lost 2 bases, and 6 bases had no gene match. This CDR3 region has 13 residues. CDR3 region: CAWSPPGQDGYTF. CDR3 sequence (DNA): TGTGCCTGGAGTCCCCCCGGACAGGATGGCTACACCTTC.

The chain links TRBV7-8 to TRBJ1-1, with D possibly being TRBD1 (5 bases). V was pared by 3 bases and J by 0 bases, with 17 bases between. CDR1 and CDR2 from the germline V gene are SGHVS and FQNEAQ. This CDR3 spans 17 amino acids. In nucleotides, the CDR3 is TGTGCCAGCAGCTTGGGTAGCATCCGACAGTTGAACACTGAAGCTTTCTTT. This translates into CASSLGSIRQLNTEAFF. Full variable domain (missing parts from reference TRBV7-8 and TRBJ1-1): GAGVSQSPRYKVAKRGQDVALRCDPISGHVSLFWYQQALGQGPEFLTYFQNEAQLDKSGLPSDRFFAERPEGSVSTLKIQRTQQEDSAVYLCASSLGSIRQLNTEAFFGQGTRLTVV.

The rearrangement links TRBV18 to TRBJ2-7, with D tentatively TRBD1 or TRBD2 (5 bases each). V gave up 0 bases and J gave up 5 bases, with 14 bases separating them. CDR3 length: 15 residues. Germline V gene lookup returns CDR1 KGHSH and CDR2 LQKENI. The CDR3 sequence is CASSPPGPPAHEQYF. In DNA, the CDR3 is TGTGCCAGCTCACCACCGGGACCCCCAGCCCACGAGCAGTACTTC. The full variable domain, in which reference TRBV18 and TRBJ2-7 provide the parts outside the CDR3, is NAGVMQNPRHLVRRRGQEARLRCSPMKGHSHVYWYRQLPEEGLKFMVYLQKENIIDESGMPKERFSAEFPKEGPSILRIQQVVRGDSAAYFCASSPPGPPAHEQYFGPGTRLTVT.

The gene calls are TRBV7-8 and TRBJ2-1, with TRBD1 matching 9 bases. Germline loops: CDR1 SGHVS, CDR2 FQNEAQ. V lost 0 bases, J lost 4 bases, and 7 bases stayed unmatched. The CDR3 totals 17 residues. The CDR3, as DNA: TGTGCCAGCAGCTTAGCCGGGACAGGGATTCAGTACAATGAGCAGTTCTTC. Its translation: CASSLAGTGIQYNEQFF. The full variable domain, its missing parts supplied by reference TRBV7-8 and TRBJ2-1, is GAGVSQSPRYKVAKRGQDVALRCDPISGHVSLFWYQQALGQGPEFLTYFQNEAQLDKSGLPSDRFFAERPEGSVSTLKIQRTQQEDSAVYLCASSLAGTGIQYNEQFFGPGTRLTVL.